These T cell receptor beta chains were read from a single sample in a study of CD8 T cell repertoires and HIV-1 epitope variants. These TCRs' antigens remain unknown. The protocol was immunoSEQ multiplex PCR, while the TCRdb copy is restricted to in-frame clones and leaves out a portion. The table shows roughly 6,800 clones, with approximately 60% occurring only once. Sequenced input: cultured CD8+ T cells derived from PBMCs. These receptors originate from a male donor with HIV. Both conserved end residues are part of each CDR3. D genes are given only for firm matches. Size values are once, few and many counts, or a class for expanded clones, and some rows have none.

clone_size: -; v_call: TRBV7-2; j_call: TRBJ2-5; d_call: TRBD2; cdr3_nt: TGTGCCAGCAGCGTACTAGCGGGGGAGACGGAGGAGACCCAGTACTTC; cdr3_aa: CASSVLAGETEETQYF
clone_size: -; v_call: TRBV28; j_call: TRBJ2-5; d_call: TRBD1; cdr3_nt: TGTGCCAGCAGTGTAGACGGGGACAGGGAAGAAGAGACCCAGTACTTC; cdr3_aa: CASSVDGDREEETQYF
clone_size: -; v_call: TRBV13; j_call: TRBJ2-2; d_call: -; cdr3_nt: TGTGCCAGCAGCTTAGCCACAAGGGGGGAGCTGTTTTTT; cdr3_aa: CASSLATRGELFF
clone_size: once; v_call: TRBV7-9; j_call: TRBJ2-1; d_call: -; cdr3_nt: TGTGCCAGCAGCGAAACAGAAAGGCGGCATTATTTCTTC; cdr3_aa: CASSETERRHYFF
clone_size: -; v_call: TRBV11-2; j_call: TRBJ1-2; d_call: -; cdr3_nt: TGTGCCAGCAGCTTAGGGGCTAACTATGGCTACACCTTC; cdr3_aa: CASSLGANYGYTF
clone_size: few; v_call: TRBV19; j_call: TRBJ1-2; d_call: -; cdr3_nt: TGTGCCAGTAGCCCCAGGGCATACAACTATGGCTACACCTTC; cdr3_aa: CASSPRAYNYGYTF
clone_size: -; v_call: TRBV29-1; j_call: TRBJ2-5; d_call: TRBD2; cdr3_nt: TGCAGCGTTGAGGGGGGGTTAGGAGAGACCCAGTACTTC; cdr3_aa: CSVEGGLGETQYF
clone_size: few; v_call: TRBV9; j_call: TRBJ2-2; d_call: TRBD2; cdr3_nt: TGTGCCAGCAGCGACGGACTAGCGGACCCAAAGCGGGAGCTGTTTTTT; cdr3_aa: CASSDGLADPKRELFF
clone_size: few; v_call: TRBV9; j_call: TRBJ2-2; d_call: -; cdr3_nt: TGTGCCAGCGGCCAAGACACCGGGGAGCTGTTTTTT; cdr3_aa: CASGQDTGELFF
clone_size: -; v_call: TRBV6-6; j_call: TRBJ1-1; d_call: -; cdr3_nt: TGTGCCAGCAGTTACTCGGGGGGGCTCTCCAACACTGAAGCTTTCTTT; cdr3_aa: CASSYSGGLSNTEAFF
clone_size: -; v_call: TRBV7-7; j_call: TRBJ2-7; d_call: TRBD1; cdr3_nt: TGTGCTAGCAGCCAAGGACAGGGGCCCTACGAGCAGTACTTC; cdr3_aa: CASSQGQGPYEQYF
clone_size: -; v_call: TRBV11-2; j_call: TRBJ1-1; d_call: -; cdr3_nt: TGTGCCAGCAGCTTAGGCGAGAACACTGAAGCTTTCTTT; cdr3_aa: CASSLGENTEAFF
clone_size: -; v_call: TRBV9; j_call: TRBJ1-1; d_call: -; cdr3_nt: TGTGCCAGCAGCGACGGGAGGTACACTGAAGCTTTCTTT; cdr3_aa: CASSDGRYTEAFF
clone_size: -; v_call: TRBV4-2; j_call: TRBJ1-3; d_call: TRBD1; cdr3_nt: TGTGCCAGCAGCCAAGAGGTGGACAGGGGCTCTGGAGACACCATATATTTT; cdr3_aa: CASSQEVDRGSGDTIYF
clone_size: few; v_call: TRBV28; j_call: TRBJ2-7; d_call: -; cdr3_nt: TGTGCCAGCAGCCCCCCGGACAGCTACGAGCAGTACTTC; cdr3_aa: CASSPPDSYEQYF
clone_size: -; v_call: TRBV28; j_call: TRBJ2-3; d_call: TRBD2; cdr3_nt: TGTGCCAGCAGTTTCGACCGACTAGCGGGAGGAGATACGCAGTATTTT; cdr3_aa: CASSFDRLAGGDTQYF
clone_size: -; v_call: TRBV28; j_call: TRBJ2-1; d_call: TRBD1; cdr3_nt: TGTGCCAGCAGTGCCGGACAGGCTTACAATGAGCAGTTCTTC; cdr3_aa: CASSAGQAYNEQFF
clone_size: -; v_call: TRBV19; j_call: TRBJ2-7; d_call: -; cdr3_nt: TGTGCCAGTACCCCATCGGGGGATAACGGGTACGAGCAGTACTTC; cdr3_aa: CASTPSGDNGYEQYF
clone_size: few; v_call: TRBV19; j_call: TRBJ1-3; d_call: TRBD1; cdr3_nt: TGTGCCAGTACGCCAGGGGGGACAGCCGGAGACACCATATATTTT; cdr3_aa: CASTPGGTAGDTIYF
clone_size: -; v_call: TRBV19; j_call: TRBJ2-2; d_call: -; cdr3_nt: TGTGCCAGTAGTATTAATGTGGGTACCGGGGAGCTGTTTTTT; cdr3_aa: CASSINVGTGELFF
clone_size: -; v_call: TRBV20-1; j_call: TRBJ1-1; d_call: -; cdr3_nt: TGCAGTGCTCGAGCCCACACTGAAGCTTTCTTT; cdr3_aa: CSARAHTEAFF
clone_size: -; v_call: TRBV19; j_call: TRBJ2-1; d_call: TRBD2; cdr3_nt: TGTGCCAGTAGTCCCAGTTTAGCGGGGGGGCTCGTCAATGAGCAGTTCTTC; cdr3_aa: CASSPSLAGGLVNEQFF
clone_size: -; v_call: TRBV6-5; j_call: TRBJ1-6; d_call: -; cdr3_nt: TGTGCCAGCAGGATCTCACAGGGAGTAAATTCACCCCTCCACTTT; cdr3_aa: CASRISQGVNSPLHF
clone_size: -; v_call: TRBV13; j_call: TRBJ1-2; d_call: TRBD1; cdr3_nt: TGTGCCAGCAGCTTAAATGTGGGACAGCAAGCTAACTATGGCTACACCTTC; cdr3_aa: CASSLNVGQQANYGYTF
clone_size: few; v_call: TRBV10-1; j_call: TRBJ1-1; d_call: -; cdr3_nt: TGCGCCAGCAGTGACCGTACAGGGACTGAAGCTTTCTTT; cdr3_aa: CASSDRTGTEAFF
clone_size: -; v_call: TRBV25-1; j_call: TRBJ1-2; d_call: TRBD1; cdr3_nt: TGTGCCAGCAACACCGGACAGGGGGCGCGGGGCTACACCTTC; cdr3_aa: CASNTGQGARGYTF
clone_size: -; v_call: TRBV6-5; j_call: TRBJ1-2; d_call: -; cdr3_nt: TGTGCCAGCAGTTCAGGACAGAATGGCTACACCTTC; cdr3_aa: CASSSGQNGYTF
clone_size: few; v_call: TRBV10-3; j_call: TRBJ1-1; d_call: TRBD1; cdr3_nt: TGTGCCATCAGTGCCGGAGACGCGGGGACAGCTGATGAAGCTTTCTTT; cdr3_aa: CAISAGDAGTADEAFF
clone_size: -; v_call: TRBV5-1; j_call: TRBJ1-5; d_call: TRBD1; cdr3_nt: TGCGCCAGCAGCTTCGGACAGGGCGATCAGCCCCAGCATTTT; cdr3_aa: CASSFGQGDQPQHF
clone_size: -; v_call: TRBV19; j_call: TRBJ2-1; d_call: TRBD1; cdr3_nt: TGTGCCAGTACCACCGGGACAGGGGAAGGTGAGCAGTTCTTC; cdr3_aa: CASTTGTGEGEQFF
clone_size: -; v_call: TRBV29-1; j_call: TRBJ2-1; d_call: -; cdr3_nt: TGCAGCTTCCTAGACCGTTGGAAGCAGTTCTTC; cdr3_aa: CSFLDRWKQFF
clone_size: -; v_call: TRBV27; j_call: TRBJ1-1; d_call: -; cdr3_nt: TGTGCCAGCAGCTCCCGACAGGCCACTCCCACTGAAGCTTTCTTT; cdr3_aa: CASSSRQATPTEAFF
clone_size: few; v_call: TRBV15; j_call: TRBJ2-1; d_call: TRBD2; cdr3_nt: TGTGCCACCAGCAGAGATCGGCTAGCGGGGGGAAGCTCCTACAATGAGCAGTTCTTC; cdr3_aa: CATSRDRLAGGSSYNEQFF
clone_size: -; v_call: TRBV19; j_call: TRBJ2-1; d_call: -; cdr3_nt: TGTGCCAGTAGTCCCGTCCCAGTAGCCTACAATGAGCAGTTCTTC; cdr3_aa: CASSPVPVAYNEQFF
clone_size: -; v_call: TRBV5-5; j_call: TRBJ2-3; d_call: TRBD2; cdr3_nt: TGTGCCAGCAGCTTGGGACTAGCGCTGGATACGCAGTATTTT; cdr3_aa: CASSLGLALDTQYF
clone_size: -; v_call: TRBV2; j_call: TRBJ1-2; d_call: TRBD1; cdr3_nt: TGTGCCAGCAGGGGGACCTTGGACAGGGGCAACTATGGCTACACCTTC; cdr3_aa: CASRGTLDRGNYGYTF
clone_size: -; v_call: TRBV4-3; j_call: TRBJ2-1; d_call: -; cdr3_nt: TGCGCCAGCAGCCAACAGACAGGCCTCGAGCAGTTCTTC; cdr3_aa: CASSQQTGLEQFF
clone_size: few; v_call: TRBV2; j_call: TRBJ1-3; d_call: -; cdr3_nt: TGTGCCAGCATGAAACTAGCCTCTGGAAACACCATATATTTT; cdr3_aa: CASMKLASGNTIYF
clone_size: -; v_call: TRBV21-1; j_call: TRBJ2-1; d_call: -; cdr3_nt: TGTGCCAGCAGTACTGGAACAAAGCCCCCCTACAATGAGCAGTTCTTC; cdr3_aa: CASSTGTKPPYNEQFF
clone_size: -; v_call: TRBV6-5; j_call: TRBJ1-2; d_call: -; cdr3_nt: TGTGCCAGCAGACCGCGGACGGACTATGGCTACACCTTC; cdr3_aa: CASRPRTDYGYTF
clone_size: -; v_call: TRBV10-2; j_call: TRBJ1-2; d_call: -; cdr3_nt: TGCGCCAGCAGTGAGGACCGGGGCCGAGCTAACTATGGCTACACCTTC; cdr3_aa: CASSEDRGRANYGYTF
clone_size: -; v_call: TRBV2; j_call: TRBJ2-5; d_call: -; cdr3_nt: TGTGCCAGCAGCTCCGCCGGGATAGATCAAGAGACCCAGTACTTC; cdr3_aa: CASSSAGIDQETQYF
clone_size: few; v_call: TRBV5-4; j_call: TRBJ2-2; d_call: -; cdr3_nt: TGTGCCAGCAGCCCCGCGAACACCGGGGAGCTGTTTTTT; cdr3_aa: CASSPANTGELFF
clone_size: -; v_call: TRBV11-1; j_call: TRBJ2-3; d_call: -; cdr3_nt: TGTGCCAGCAGCGACGACCGGGACCGAGGCACAGATACGCAGTATTTT; cdr3_aa: CASSDDRDRGTDTQYF
clone_size: -; v_call: TRBV7-8; j_call: TRBJ1-2; d_call: -; cdr3_nt: TGTGCCAGCAGCTTAGTGGTCAGTCCTCCATATGGCTACACCTTC; cdr3_aa: CASSLVVSPPYGYTF
clone_size: once; v_call: TRBV5-1; j_call: TRBJ2-3; d_call: TRBD2; cdr3_nt: TGCGCCAGCAGCTTGGGGATGGGAAGCGGGAGAACAGATACGCAGTATTTT; cdr3_aa: CASSLGMGSGRTDTQYF
clone_size: once; v_call: TRBV13; j_call: TRBJ2-7; d_call: -; cdr3_nt: TGTGCCAGCAGCTTACGAGCGGGCGAGCAGTACTTC; cdr3_aa: CASSLRAGEQYF
clone_size: few; v_call: TRBV27; j_call: TRBJ2-3; d_call: TRBD2; cdr3_nt: TGTGCCAGCAGTCCCTCCGGCGGGGGGACAGATACGCAGTATTTT; cdr3_aa: CASSPSGGGTDTQYF
clone_size: -; v_call: TRBV11-3; j_call: TRBJ1-1; d_call: -; cdr3_nt: TGTGCCAGCAGCTTCGCCGGGAACACTGAAGCTTTCTTT; cdr3_aa: CASSFAGNTEAFF
clone_size: -; v_call: TRBV7-2; j_call: TRBJ2-2; d_call: -; cdr3_nt: TGTGCCAGCAGCCCAAAGGGTTTGAACACCGGGGAGCTGTTTTTT; cdr3_aa: CASSPKGLNTGELFF
clone_size: -; v_call: TRBV7-8; j_call: TRBJ1-5; d_call: -; cdr3_nt: TGTGCCAGCAGCCTTCGCGCAACAGCGGGGGTCGGCAATCAGCCCCAGCATTTT; cdr3_aa: CASSLRATAGVGNQPQHF
clone_size: -; v_call: TRBV20-1; j_call: TRBJ2-7; d_call: -; cdr3_nt: TGCAGTGCTAGAGACTCCTACGAGCAGTACTTC; cdr3_aa: CSARDSYEQYF
clone_size: large; v_call: TRBV28; j_call: TRBJ1-2; d_call: -; cdr3_nt: TGTGCCAGCAGTATACGCCCGACAGATTTCGACTATGGCTACACCTTC; cdr3_aa: CASSIRPTDFDYGYTF
clone_size: -; v_call: TRBV30; j_call: TRBJ1-1; d_call: TRBD1; cdr3_nt: TGTGCCGGACTATATACAGGGGCCAACACTGAAGCTTTCTTT; cdr3_aa: CAGLYTGANTEAFF
clone_size: -; v_call: TRBV11-1; j_call: TRBJ2-5; d_call: -; cdr3_nt: TGTGCCAGCAGCTTAGAAGATGAAGAGACCCAGTACTTC; cdr3_aa: CASSLEDEETQYF